One sample yielded the 8 T cell receptor beta chains listed below, sequenced in a study of blood T cell repertoires in COVID-19. Clones were sequenced by immunoSEQ multiplex PCR, and TCRdb holds only the in-frame ones, with some missing. The sample carries approximately 190,000 clones, 70% to 90% recorded once. What was sequenced was peripheral blood. The receptor source for this set is a man in his 60s with active or convalescent COVID-19.

This clone was observed a handful of times. The chain employs TRBV24-1 and TRBJ1-2; 7 nucleotides line up with TRBD1. The germline gives CDR1 KGHDR, CDR2 SFDVKD. There are 15 residues in the CDR3. Germline trimming cut 3 bases from V and 3 bases from J; bases unmatched to any gene: 6. CDR3: CATSDGTDGYYGYTF. The DNA of the CDR3 is TGTGCCACCAGTGATGGGACAGATGGCTACTATGGCTACACCTTC.

The chain carries TRBV6-4 and TRBJ2-5; 7 positions agree with TRBD1. The CDR3 is 14 amino acids. From germline, CDR1 is MRHNA and CDR2 SNTAGT. V was pared by 7 bases and J by 0 bases, with 5 bases of the junction left unmatched. As DNA, the CDR3 is TGTGCCAGCACCCTGGGACAGAACCAAGAGACCCAGTACTTC. It encodes CASTLGQNQETQYF.

Notes on this clone: At one end, the junction sequence differs from germline, possibly due to a read error. The chain combines TRBV6-4 with TRBJ2-1; 12 bases line up with TRBD2. The length of the CDR3 is 15 residues. CDR1 MRHNA and CDR2 SNTAGT come from the germline V gene. CDR3: CASTPSASGGAHPVF. CDR3 coding DNA: TGTGCCAGCACCCCCTCGGCTAGCGGGGGGGCTCATCCGGTCTTC.

A few counts support this clone. V and J are TRBV6-5 and TRBJ1-2; no clear D. The CDR3 consists of 11 residues. Germline V gene sequence: CDR1 MNHEY, CDR2 SVGAGI. Trimming removed 8 bases from V and 3 bases from J, with 7 bases in between. The DNA of the CDR3 is TGTGCCAGCCAATTGTACTATGGCTACACCTTC. The encoded protein is CASQLYYGYTF.

The genes are TRBV30 and TRBJ1-5; the D is unclear. CDR3 length: 13 residues. Deletions cut 8 bases from V and 9 bases from J, with 20 bases between. The germline CDR1 and CDR2 sequences are GTSNPN and SVGIG (reference sequence). The CDR3 DNA reads TGTGCCGCGGGATCTACTCCCCAAGGGCCCCAGCATTTT. This sequence encodes CAAGSTPQGPQHF.

The chain carries TRBV5-1 and TRBJ2-2; 9 bases agree with TRBD2. CDR3 length: 15 residues. The trim removed 4 bases at V and 2 bases at J, leaving 3 bases unmatched. Looked up from germline, CDR1 is SGHRS and CDR2 is YFSETQ. The CDR3: CASSMTSGNTGELFF. As DNA, the CDR3 is TGCGCCAGCAGCATGACTAGCGGAAACACCGGGGAGCTGTTTTTT.

The CDR3 here is CASSRTGGPYGYTF. The CDR3 nucleotides read TGTGCCAGCAGCCGAACAGGGGGCCCGTATGGCTACACCTTC. The chain is built from TRBV7-3 and TRBJ1-2; 9 nucleotides align to TRBD1. CDR1 and CDR2 (germline): SGHTA, FQGTGA. V lost 5 bases and J lost 5; bases outside the gene matches: 6. The CDR3 extends over 14 amino acids. The full variable domain, with the rest looked up from reference TRBV7-3 and TRBJ1-2, is GAGVSQTPSNKVTEKGKYVELRCDPISGHTALYWYRQSLGQGPEFLIYFQGTGAADDSGLPNDRFFAVRPEGSVSTLKIQRTERGDSAVYLCASSRTGGPYGYTFGSGTRLTVV.

The chain joins TRBV9 to TRBJ2-2; 7 positions match TRBD1. Germline V lookup: CDR1 SGDLS, CDR2 YYNGEE. CDR3 length: 16 residues. Unmatched junction bases numbered 10, after V lost 4 bases and J lost 4 bases. This CDR3 reads CASSPRGQYGTGELFF. CDR3 bases: TGTGCCAGCAGCCCTCGGGGACAGTACGGCACCGGGGAGCTGTTTTTT.